This TCR beta chain was retrieved from a study of blood T cell repertoires in COVID-19. Study in general: Samples taken during acute and convalescent COVID-19 were collected in the United States, Italy and Spain.

In the authors' methods: Reference gene primer amplification in the assay estimated nucleated cell counts. The table came from immunoSEQ multiplex PCR; TCRdb's copy has only in-frame clones and leaves some out. The V and J calls and the clone size are those of that table, but D and trimming were determined from the DNA. The sample holds 80,000 or so clones; approximately 90% are singletons and the top ten take 2% to 3%. In germline, CDR1 is LNHDA, CDR2 SQIVND (reference sequence). Losses at the gene ends were 5 bases for V and 15 bases for J; bases not matched to a gene: 9. The CDR3 extends over 12 amino acids.

The V gene is TRBV19, the J gene TRBJ2-1, with 8 bases matching TRBD1. The receptor was derived from a man between 50 and 59 years old with acute or convalescent COVID-19. The sequenced sample consisted of peripheral blood. The CDR3: CASSVEQGVAFF. In DNA, the CDR3 is TGTGCCAGTAGTGTCGAACAGGGGGTCGCGTTCTTC.